Below, 20 T cell receptor beta chains from the same sample are listed, as sequenced in a study of OX40 agonist ivuxolimab in advanced cancers. This table comes from immunoSEQ multiplex PCR, and its TCRdb copy is limited to in-frame clones, with some not included. The sample consists of more than 12,000 clones, under 95% of them appearing once. The material was CD4+ or CD8+ T cells sorted from blood, obtained in a trial of the OX40 agonist ivuxolimab. Every receptor here comes from an adult with an advanced solid tumor such as melanoma, head and neck, liver or kidney cancer.

In this sample, this clone turned up once. This chain connects TRBV16 to TRBJ1-1, with TRBD1 as a possible D gene (5 bases). The CDR3 consists of 14 residues. The ends were cut back, 3 bases at V and 1 base at J, with 9 bases in the middle. Germline V gene data show CDR1 as KGHSY and CDR2 as FQNENV. The CDR3 bases are TGTGCCAGCAGCCATGGGACGGCGAACACTGAAGCTTTCTTT. Translated: CASSHGTANTEAFF.

This chain joins TRBV19 and TRBJ1-1; no firm D call. V was pared by 6 bases and J by 5 bases, with 16 bases between. The CDR3 consists of 14 residues. From germline, CDR1 is LNHDA and CDR2 SQIVND (reference sequence). The CDR3, as DNA: TGTGCCAGTAGATCCTCCGGGATGGGGACTGAAGCTTTCTTT. Its protein product is CASRSSGMGTEAFF.

The chain recombines TRBV11-3 with TRBJ2-4; D remains unclear. The CDR3 sequence is 13 residues long. Germline assignment: CDR1 SGHNT and CDR2 YENEEA. Trimming removed 4 bases at V and 5 bases at J, with 9 bases between. In DNA form, the CDR3 reads TGTGCCAGCAGCTCCAGAGATGAAAACATTCAGTACTTC. Protein: CASSSRDENIQYF.

The rearrangement uses TRBV19 and TRBJ2-2, with D possibly TRBD2 on 6 matching bases. The V gene lost 4 bases and the J gene lost 8 bases, with 17 bases spanning the gap. This CDR3 spans 15 amino acids. CDR1 is LNHDA and CDR2 is SQIVND in the germline V gene (reference sequence). This chain's CDR3 is CASSTELALSGELFF. The CDR3 nucleotides read TGTGCCAGTAGTACTGAACTAGCTTTATCAGGGGAGCTGTTTTTT.

This clone is judged large. Other DNA variants within this sample encode the same CDR3. The chain uses TRBV4-1 and TRBJ1-2; TRBD1 matches at 7 bases. The V gene's germline CDR1 is MGHRA and CDR2 YSYEKL. The CDR3 has 14 amino acids. V was pared by 0 bases and J by 5 bases, with 3 bases of the junction left unmatched. The DNA of the CDR3 is TGCGCCAGCAGCCAAGACAGGGGGGGGTATGGCTACACCTTC. Protein sequence: CASSQDRGGYGYTF.

The chain joins TRBV5-6 to TRBJ1-2; possible D gene TRBD1, 6 bases. Trimming took off 0 bases at V and 2 bases at J, with 11 bases between the two ends. The CDR3 is 15 amino acids. Germline V gene data show CDR1 as SGHDT and CDR2 as YYEEEE. The CDR3 bases are TGTGCCAGCAGCTTGGCGATGGGGGCAAACTATGGCTACACCTTC. Amino acids: CASSLAMGANYGYTF.

V and J are TRBV27 and TRBJ2-1, with D perhaps TRBD1 (6 bases). CDR1 and CDR2 (germline): MNHEY, SMNVEV (reference sequence). The CDR3 sequence is 15 residues long. The V end lost 3 bases, the J end lost 0 bases, and 9 bases lay between the germline ends. CDR3 in amino acids: CASSFEQGSYNEQFF. In DNA form, the CDR3 reads TGTGCCAGCAGTTTCGAACAGGGCTCCTACAATGAGCAGTTCTTC.

The rearrangement uses TRBV11-2 and TRBJ2-1; possibly TRBD1 for D (5 bases). CDR1 is SGHAT and CDR2 is FQNNGV in the germline V gene. V gave up 4 bases and J gave up 6 bases, with 10 bases separating them. This CDR3 is built from 13 residues. The CDR3 nucleotides read TGTGCCAGCAGCTCCAGGGTAGTCAATGAGCAGTTCTTC. Translated: CASSSRVVNEQFF.

The chain links TRBV7-9 to TRBJ2-7; D possibly corresponds to TRBD2 (6 bases). CDR3 length: 14 amino acids. Germline assignment: CDR1 SEHNR and CDR2 FQNEAQ (reference sequence). The V end lost 3 bases, the J end lost 3 bases, and 12 bases lay between the germline ends. Here the CDR3 DNA reads TGTGCCAGCAGCTTGGCCGGAGGGCTCTACGAGCAGTACTTC. Encoded protein: CASSLAGGLYEQYF.

The genes are TRBV4-1 and TRBJ2-1, with TRBD2 matching 11 bases. The CDR3 totals 18 residues. The germline V gene encodes CDR1 MGHRA and CDR2 YSYEKL. V was pared by 2 bases and J by 5 bases, with 11 bases of the junction left unmatched. CDR3 bases: TGCGCCAGCAGCCAATGGCTAGCGGGGGGCCTTCAAAACAATGAGCAGTTCTTC. Translated: CASSQWLAGGLQNNEQFF.

J is TRBJ1-2 and V is TRBV11-2; weak D call: TRBD1 (5 bases). The V gene lost 5 bases and the J gene lost 4 bases, with 14 bases spanning the gap. The V gene's germline CDR1 is SGHAT and CDR2 FQNNGV. The CDR3 consists of 14 residues. CDR3 sequence: CASSPRGVSYGYTF. CDR3 bases: TGTGCCAGCAGCCCTCGGGGGGTCAGCTATGGCTACACCTTC.

The CDR3 reads CASSSLDLRPDTDTQYF. DNA for the CDR3: TGTGCCAGTAGTTCCTTGGACCTTCGTCCGGACACAGATACGCAGTATTTT. V is TRBV19 and J is TRBJ2-3; D is unresolved. The CDR3 loop spans 17 amino acids. Between the trimmed V and J ends, which lost 5 bases and 2 bases, there was a span of 20 bases. The germline gives CDR1 LNHDA, CDR2 SQIVND (reference sequence).

The chain recombines TRBV7-9 with TRBJ2-1; the D gene is possibly TRBD2 (5 bases). Germline loops: CDR1 SEHNR, CDR2 FQNEAQ (reference sequence). Deletions cut 4 bases from V and 3 bases from J, with 13 bases between. CDR3 length: 15 amino acids. This CDR3 is CASSSPREGYNEQFF. CDR3 bases: TGTGCCAGCAGCTCCCCGCGAGAGGGCTACAATGAGCAGTTCTTC.

Only a few counts were recorded for this clone. V gene TRBV19 combines with J gene TRBJ1-6; TRBD1 matches at 7 bases. The germline CDR1 and CDR2 sequences are LNHDA and SQIVND (reference sequence). The CDR3 has 14 residues. The DNA for the CDR3 is TGTGCTACAAGGGGGCGCCCCTATAATTCACCCCTCCACTTT. Translation: CATRGRPYNSPLHF.

The table lists this clone with a few counts. The CDR3 region has the DNA TGTGCCAGCACGGCGGGCACTGAAGCTTTCTTT. Translation: CASTAGTEAFF. The chain joins TRBV2 to TRBJ1-1; D ambiguous. The CDR3 covers 11 residues. Germline V gene lookup returns CDR1 SNHLY and CDR2 FYNNEI. Between the trimmed V and J ends, which lost 7 bases and 4 bases, there was a span of 7 bases.

The chain couples TRBV2 to TRBJ2-7; the D is unclear. Germline V CDR1 and CDR2: SNHLY, FYNNEI. The ends were cut back, 0 bases at V and 5 bases at J, with 8 bases in the middle. This CDR3 has 13 residues. The CDR3 sequence: CASSEAGIHEQYF. CDR3 DNA: TGTGCCAGCAGTGAAGCGGGGATCCACGAGCAGTACTTC.

This chain uses TRBV28 with TRBJ1-1; D not certain. There are 14 residues in the CDR3. V shed 6 bases and J shed 5 bases, with 16 bases lying between them. Germline CDR1 reads MDHEN; CDR2 reads SYDVKM. The CDR3: CASRNSWLGTEAFF. The DNA of the CDR3 is TGTGCCAGCAGGAATAGCTGGCTTGGGACTGAAGCTTTCTTT.

The chain has TRBV27 and TRBJ1-2; possible D gene TRBD1, 5 bases. V shed 5 bases and J shed 6 bases, with 19 bases lying between them. The CDR3 has 15 amino acids. Germline CDR1 MNHEY, CDR2 SMNVEV (reference sequence). As DNA, the CDR3 is TGTGCCAGCAGTACCCTCCCCGGCAGGGCGGATGGCTACACCTTC. Protein: CASSTLPGRADGYTF.

A single count supports this clone. The rearrangement uses TRBV7-2 and TRBJ2-7; D unclear. The CDR3 covers 14 residues. CDR1 is SGHTA and CDR2 is FQGNSA in the germline V gene. V dropped 0 bases and J dropped 1 base, with 7 bases sitting between them. The CDR3 reads CASSLAHGSYEQYF. CDR3 sequence (DNA): TGTGCCAGCAGCTTAGCGCACGGATCCTACGAGCAGTACTTC.

The chain links TRBV2 to TRBJ2-7; D may match TRBD1 or TRBD2 (5 bases each). The germline V and J ends were trimmed by 7 bases and 6 bases, with 10 bases remaining between them. This CDR3 has 11 amino acids. Per the germline V gene, CDR1 is SNHLY and CDR2 is FYNNEI. The CDR3 coding sequence is TGTGCCAGCACTACTGGGGGCGAGCAGTACTTC. It encodes CASTTGGEQYF.